Following are 9 T cell receptor beta chains from one sample sequenced in a study. TCRdb itself ran the 5' RACE reads through MiXCR, one entry per CDR3 protein. The top ten clones hold about 2.1% of a sample with tens of thousands of distinct CDR3 sequences, about a sixth of them seen once. The specimen sequenced was naive CD4+ T cells sorted from blood. Subset of the sample: naive CD4+ T cells, CD4+CD45RA+CD25-. The receptors shown here come from a female donor with breast cancer.

This clonotype came up many times. The rearrangement links TRBV7-9 to TRBJ1-5; D gene ambiguous. CDR1 and CDR2 (germline): SEHNR, FQNEAQ (reference sequence). V was shortened by 1 base and J by 0 bases, with 4 bases between the two germline ends. The CDR3 covers 14 residues. The CDR3: CASSLDNSNQPQHF. Written as DNA, the CDR3 is TGTGCCAGCAGCTTAGATAATAGCAATCAGCCCCAGCATTTT.

This clonotype has more than one count but fewer than ten. The chain links TRBV7-3 to TRBJ2-6; D is tentatively TRBD1 or TRBD2 (5 bases each). Germline V lookup: CDR1 SGHTA, CDR2 FQGTGA. The germline V and J ends were trimmed by 4 bases and 1 base, with 8 bases remaining between them. The CDR3 is made up of 15 amino acids. The CDR3 here is CASSSGRSGANVLTF. The CDR3, as DNA: TGTGCCAGCAGCTCGGGACGGTCTGGGGCCAACGTCCTGACTTTC.

This clonotype was recorded a few times. The rearrangement links TRBV29-1 to TRBJ2-7; TRBD1 agrees at 9 bases. The J segment lost 4 bases and the V segment lost 6 bases, leaving 7 bases of the junction unmatched. From germline, CDR1 is SQVTM and CDR2 ANQGSEA. This CDR3 region has 13 residues. The CDR3 nucleotides are TGCAGCGTCACCGGGACAGGGAGATACGAGCAGTACTTC. Protein: CSVTGTGRYEQYF.

The V call is TRBV10-3, the J call TRBJ2-1, with TRBD2 matching 10 bases. The CDR3 is made up of 17 amino acids. The V segment lost 3 bases and the J segment 8 bases; nucleotides outside the gene matches: 13. Germline V gene lookup returns CDR1 ENHRY and CDR2 SYGVKD. CDR3 DNA: TGTGCCATCAGTGATGGGGCTAGCGGGAGAGCTCGGGATGAGCAGTTCTTC. Its translation is CAISDGASGRARDEQFF.

This clonotype has only a few counts. The chain combines TRBV5-5 with TRBJ2-3, with 9 bases identical to TRBD2. There are 17 residues in the CDR3. Germline V lookup: CDR1 SGHKS, CDR2 YYEKEE (reference sequence). J lost 1 base, V lost 4 bases, and 10 bases had no gene match. The CDR3 loop reads CASSITPIAGGTDTQYF. Written as DNA, the CDR3 is TGTGCCAGCAGCATCACCCCCATAGCGGGAGGCACAGATACGCAGTATTTT.

This clonotype was found a few times. The V call is TRBV4-3, the J call TRBJ1-1; D is unclear. CDR3 length: 15 residues. Trimming shortened V by 0 bases and J by 6 bases, and 14 bases separated the two germline ends. Germline V lookup: CDR1 LGHNA, CDR2 YSLEER. The DNA for the CDR3 is TGCGCCAGCAGCCAAGATTTTGCGGGTATCGCTGAAGCTTTCTTT. Translating gives CASSQDFAGIAEAFF.

This chain connects TRBV6-6 to TRBJ2-5; D is perhaps TRBD2 (6 bases). V was cut by 6 bases and J by 0 bases, with 20 bases left in between. The CDR3 extends over 17 amino acids. Germline CDR1 MNHNY, CDR2 SVGAGI (reference sequence). The CDR3 loop reads CASRSSGLGTYQETQYF. CDR3 DNA: TGTGCCAGCAGATCCTCGGGACTGGGAACTTACCAAGAGACCCAGTACTTC.

This clonotype has just a few counts. The J gene is TRBJ2-1, the V gene TRBV5-1, with D uncertain. V shed 4 bases and J shed 0 bases, with 8 bases lying between them. This CDR3 is built from 14 residues. The V gene's germline CDR1 is SGHRS and CDR2 YFSETQ. The CDR3: CASSTQSSYNEQFF. CDR3 DNA: TGCGCCAGCAGCACCCAGAGCTCCTACAATGAGCAGTTCTTC. Full variable domain (outside the CDR3, taken from reference TRBV5-1 and TRBJ2-1): KAGVTQTPRYLIKTRGQQVTLSCSPISGHRSVSWYQQTPGQGLQFLFEYFSETQRNKGNFPGRFSGRQFSNSRSEMNVSTLELGDSALYLCASSTQSSYNEQFFGPGTRLTVL.

This clonotype was counted only a few times. V usage is TRBV19 and J usage is TRBJ1-5; 7 bases align to TRBD1. In germline, CDR1 is LNHDA, CDR2 SQIVND (reference sequence). This CDR3 has 13 amino acids. Trimming cost V 9 bases and J 3 bases; bases outside gene matches: 5. This CDR3 reads CASGTDTNQPQHF. CDR3 sequence (DNA): TGTGCCAGCGGGACAGACACCAATCAGCCCCAGCATTTT.